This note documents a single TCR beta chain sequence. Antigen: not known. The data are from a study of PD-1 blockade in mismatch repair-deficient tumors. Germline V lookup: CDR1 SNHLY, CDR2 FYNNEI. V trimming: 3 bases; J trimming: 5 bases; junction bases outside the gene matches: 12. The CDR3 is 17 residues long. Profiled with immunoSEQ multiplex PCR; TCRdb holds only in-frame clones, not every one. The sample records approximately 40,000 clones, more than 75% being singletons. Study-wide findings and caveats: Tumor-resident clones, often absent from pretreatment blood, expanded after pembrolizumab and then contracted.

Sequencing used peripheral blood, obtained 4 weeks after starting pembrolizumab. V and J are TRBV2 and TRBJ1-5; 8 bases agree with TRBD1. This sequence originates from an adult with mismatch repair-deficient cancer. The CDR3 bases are TGTGCCAGCAGTGATTTCCAGGGGGCGAGTACCGATCAGCCCCAGCATTTT. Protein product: CASSDFQGASTDQPQHF.